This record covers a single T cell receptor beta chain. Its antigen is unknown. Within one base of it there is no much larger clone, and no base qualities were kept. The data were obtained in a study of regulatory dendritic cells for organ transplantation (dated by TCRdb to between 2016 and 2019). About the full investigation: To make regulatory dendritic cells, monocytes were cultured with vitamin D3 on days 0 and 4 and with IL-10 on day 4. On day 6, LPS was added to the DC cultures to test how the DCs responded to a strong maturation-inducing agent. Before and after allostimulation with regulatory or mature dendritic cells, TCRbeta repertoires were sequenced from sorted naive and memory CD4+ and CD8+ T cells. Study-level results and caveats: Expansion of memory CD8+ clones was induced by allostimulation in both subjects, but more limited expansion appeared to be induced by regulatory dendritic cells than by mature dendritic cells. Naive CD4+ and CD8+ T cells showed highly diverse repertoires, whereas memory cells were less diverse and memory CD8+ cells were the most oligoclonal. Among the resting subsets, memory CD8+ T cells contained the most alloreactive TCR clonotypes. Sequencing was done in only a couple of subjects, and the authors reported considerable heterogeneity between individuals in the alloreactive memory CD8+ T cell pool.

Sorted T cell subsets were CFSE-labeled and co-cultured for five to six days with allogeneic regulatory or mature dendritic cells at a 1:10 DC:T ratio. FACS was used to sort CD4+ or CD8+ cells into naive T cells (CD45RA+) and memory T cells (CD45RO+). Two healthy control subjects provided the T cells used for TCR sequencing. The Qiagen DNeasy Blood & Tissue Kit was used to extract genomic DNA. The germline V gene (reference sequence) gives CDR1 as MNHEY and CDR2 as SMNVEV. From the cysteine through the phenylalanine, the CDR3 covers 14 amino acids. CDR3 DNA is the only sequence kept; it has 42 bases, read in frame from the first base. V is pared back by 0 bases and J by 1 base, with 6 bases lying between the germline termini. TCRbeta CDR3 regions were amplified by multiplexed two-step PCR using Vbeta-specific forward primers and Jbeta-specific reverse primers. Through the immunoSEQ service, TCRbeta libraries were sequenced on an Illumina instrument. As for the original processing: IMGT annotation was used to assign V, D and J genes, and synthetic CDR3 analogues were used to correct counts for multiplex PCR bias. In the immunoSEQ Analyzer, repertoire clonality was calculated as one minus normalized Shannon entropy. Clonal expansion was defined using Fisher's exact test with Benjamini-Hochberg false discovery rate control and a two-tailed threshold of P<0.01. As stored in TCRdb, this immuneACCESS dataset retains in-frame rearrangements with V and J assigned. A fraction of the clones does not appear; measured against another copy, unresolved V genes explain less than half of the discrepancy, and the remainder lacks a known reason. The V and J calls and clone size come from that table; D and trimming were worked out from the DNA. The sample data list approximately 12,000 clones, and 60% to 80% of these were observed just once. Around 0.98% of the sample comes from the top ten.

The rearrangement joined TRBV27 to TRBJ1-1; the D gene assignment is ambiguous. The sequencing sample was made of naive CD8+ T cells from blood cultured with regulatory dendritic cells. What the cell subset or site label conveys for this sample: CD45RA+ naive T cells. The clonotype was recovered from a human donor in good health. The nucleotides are TGTGCCAGCAGTTTATCGCGCAAGAACACTGAAGCTTTCTTT. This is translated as CASSLSRKNTEAFF.